Listed below are T cell receptor beta chains from one sample, sequenced in a study of T cell responses to AZD1222 COVID-19 vaccine. The method was immunoSEQ multiplex PCR; TCRdb's version includes in-frame clones alone and lacks a portion of them. The data show 120,000 or so clones, with around nine tenths seen just once and less than 6.5% held by the top ten. This material consisted of peripheral blood, taken on day 0 of AZD1222 vaccination. Receptor source: an adult in good health. The CDR3 runs from the conserved cysteine through the conserved F or W. Expanded clones are given a class, and other clones once, few, many or no size at all.

J gene: TRBJ2-2; clone size: .; V gene: TRBV7-2; CDR3 protein: CASLVRTGELFF
J gene: TRBJ1-2; clone size: .; V gene: TRBV3-1/TRBV3-2; CDR3 protein: CASSQYGGSYGYTF
J gene: TRBJ2-1; clone size: .; V gene: TRBV6-5; CDR3 protein: CASSYNAGQGYEQFF
J gene: TRBJ1-3; clone size: .; V gene: TRBV7-6; CDR3 protein: CASSSAMGTGNTIYF
J gene: TRBJ2-7; clone size: .; V gene: TRBV6-2/TRBV6-3; CDR3 protein: CASSYQGRGYEQYF
J gene: TRBJ1-3; clone size: .; V gene: TRBV7-6; CDR3 protein: CASSLGRGQGNTIYF
J gene: TRBJ1-1; clone size: .; V gene: TRBV12-3/TRBV12-4; CDR3 protein: CASAGFFEAFF
J gene: TRBJ1-6; clone size: .; V gene: TRBV29-1; CDR3 protein: CSVRTGTYNSPLHF
J gene: TRBJ2-1; clone size: .; V gene: TRBV3-1/TRBV3-2; CDR3 protein: CASSQSGLAPLRNEQFF
J gene: TRBJ2-5; clone size: .; V gene: TRBV7-9; CDR3 protein: CASSSGVTVQETQYF
J gene: TRBJ1-4; clone size: .; V gene: TRBV9; CDR3 protein: CASSRNGLEKLFF
J gene: TRBJ1-3; clone size: .; V gene: TRBV7-9; CDR3 protein: CASSWTGGAGNTIYF
J gene: TRBJ2-1; clone size: .; V gene: TRBV28; CDR3 protein: CASLPGQTSYNEQFF
J gene: TRBJ1-4; clone size: .; V gene: TRBV5-1; CDR3 protein: CASSQTLIATNEKLFF
J gene: TRBJ2-3; clone size: .; V gene: TRBV6-5; CDR3 protein: CASGTARPDTQYF
J gene: TRBJ1-5; clone size: .; V gene: TRBV12-5; CDR3 protein: CASGLGGEQTQHF
J gene: TRBJ1-5; clone size: .; V gene: TRBV12-3/TRBV12-4; CDR3 protein: CASGQGNNQPQHF
J gene: TRBJ2-5; clone size: .; V gene: TRBV29-1; CDR3 protein: CSPPRDTLQETQYF
J gene: TRBJ2-1; clone size: once; V gene: TRBV3-1/TRBV3-2; CDR3 protein: CASSQGVRIYEQFF
J gene: TRBJ2-5; clone size: .; V gene: TRBV6-5; CDR3 protein: CASSYNGFEETQYF
J gene: TRBJ2-7; clone size: .; V gene: TRBV29-1; CDR3 protein: CSVEGTGYEQYF
J gene: TRBJ2-1; clone size: .; V gene: TRBV10-3; CDR3 protein: CAITSGTSGGSSYNEQFF
J gene: TRBJ2-1; clone size: .; V gene: TRBV5-4; CDR3 protein: CASIQDLSYNEQFF
J gene: TRBJ2-1; clone size: .; V gene: TRBV4-1; CDR3 protein: CASSQDHGRGLKDNEQFF
J gene: TRBJ2-1; clone size: .; V gene: TRBV28; CDR3 protein: CAILGLAGASPPYNEQFF
J gene: TRBJ2-2; clone size: once; V gene: TRBV6-1; CDR3 protein: CASSERSWDSWAGELFF
J gene: TRBJ2-5; clone size: few; V gene: TRBV7-2; CDR3 protein: CASSKSLGETQYF
J gene: TRBJ2-7; clone size: .; V gene: TRBV11-3; CDR3 protein: CASSLGEGNEQYF
J gene: TRBJ1-2; clone size: .; V gene: TRBV7-2; CDR3 protein: CASSSGPVRGYTF
J gene: TRBJ2-7; clone size: .; V gene: TRBV18; CDR3 protein: CASSVGRSYEQYF
J gene: TRBJ2-7; clone size: .; V gene: TRBV7-9; CDR3 protein: CASSPPLGYEQYF
J gene: TRBJ2-3; clone size: .; V gene: TRBV24-1; CDR3 protein: CATKGVTDTQYF
J gene: TRBJ1-1; clone size: .; V gene: TRBV7-9; CDR3 protein: CASSFLQGKPEAFF
J gene: TRBJ2-7; clone size: .; V gene: TRBV6-5; CDR3 protein: CASSSPTGEQYF
J gene: TRBJ1-5; clone size: .; V gene: TRBV7-2; CDR3 protein: CASSPGQGDQPQHF
J gene: TRBJ1-5; clone size: few; V gene: TRBV5-1; CDR3 protein: CASSLFPGDNQPQHF
J gene: TRBJ2-2; clone size: .; V gene: TRBV5-1; CDR3 protein: CASSLEGGRTGELFF
J gene: TRBJ1-2; clone size: .; V gene: TRBV12-3/TRBV12-4; CDR3 protein: CASSYRRLGYTF
J gene: TRBJ1-1; clone size: .; V gene: TRBV15; CDR3 protein: CATSRRQGLREF
J gene: TRBJ1-6; clone size: .; V gene: TRBV3-1/TRBV3-2; CDR3 protein: CASAMGTYNSPLHF
J gene: TRBJ1-2; clone size: .; V gene: TRBV2; CDR3 protein: CASRRRAGPAGGYTF
J gene: TRBJ2-5; clone size: few; V gene: TRBV5-4; CDR3 protein: CASSLSVTGGPRETQYF
J gene: TRBJ1-1; clone size: .; V gene: TRBV7-2; CDR3 protein: CASSLPPGGGGHTEAFF
J gene: TRBJ2-5; clone size: .; V gene: TRBV21-1; CDR3 protein: CASSKVTRETQYF
J gene: TRBJ1-6; clone size: .; V gene: TRBV5-1; CDR3 protein: CASSLAGRGDSPLHF
J gene: TRBJ1-1; clone size: .; V gene: TRBV6-4; CDR3 protein: CASSSHGGMNTEAFF
J gene: TRBJ2-2; clone size: .; V gene: TRBV5-4; CDR3 protein: CASRSSGSSGELFF